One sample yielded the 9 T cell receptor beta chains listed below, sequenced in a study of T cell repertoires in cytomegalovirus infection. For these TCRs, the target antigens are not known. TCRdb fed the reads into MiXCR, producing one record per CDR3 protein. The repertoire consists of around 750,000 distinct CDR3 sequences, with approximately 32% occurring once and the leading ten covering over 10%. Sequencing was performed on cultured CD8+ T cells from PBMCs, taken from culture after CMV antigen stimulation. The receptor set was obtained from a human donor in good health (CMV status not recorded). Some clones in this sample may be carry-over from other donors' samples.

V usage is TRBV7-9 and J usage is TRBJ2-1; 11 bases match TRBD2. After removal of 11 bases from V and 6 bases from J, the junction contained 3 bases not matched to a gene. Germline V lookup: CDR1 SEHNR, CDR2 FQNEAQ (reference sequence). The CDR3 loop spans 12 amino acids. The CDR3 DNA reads TGTGCCGCGGGACTAGCGGCCAATGAGCAGTTCTTC. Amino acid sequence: CAAGLAANEQFF.

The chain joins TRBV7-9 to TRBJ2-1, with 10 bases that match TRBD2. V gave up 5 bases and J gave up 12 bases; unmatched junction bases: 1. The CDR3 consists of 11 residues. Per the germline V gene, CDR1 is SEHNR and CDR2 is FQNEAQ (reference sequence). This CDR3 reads CASSRLAGQFF. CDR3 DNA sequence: TGTGCCAGCAGCCGACTAGCGGGGCAGTTCTTC.

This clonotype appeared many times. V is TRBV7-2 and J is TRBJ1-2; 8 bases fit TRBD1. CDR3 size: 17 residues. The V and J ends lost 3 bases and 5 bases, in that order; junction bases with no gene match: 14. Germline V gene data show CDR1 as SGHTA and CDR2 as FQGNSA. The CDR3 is CASSFRASGQAIYGYTF. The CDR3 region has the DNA TGTGCCAGCAGCTTTCGGGCCTCGGGACAGGCAATTTATGGCTACACCTTC.

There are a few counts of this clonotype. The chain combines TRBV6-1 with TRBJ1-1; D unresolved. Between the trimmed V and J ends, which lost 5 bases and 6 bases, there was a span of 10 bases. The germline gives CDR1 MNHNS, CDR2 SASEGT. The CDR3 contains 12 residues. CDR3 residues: CASSFRGAEAFF. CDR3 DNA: TGTGCCAGCAGTTTCCGGGGTGCTGAAGCTTTCTTT.

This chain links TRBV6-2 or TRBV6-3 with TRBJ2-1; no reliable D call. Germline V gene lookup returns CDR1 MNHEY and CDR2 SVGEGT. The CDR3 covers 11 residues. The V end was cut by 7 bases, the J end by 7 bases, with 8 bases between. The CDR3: CASTTQNEQFF. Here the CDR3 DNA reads TGTGCCAGCACCACGCAAAATGAGCAGTTCTTC.

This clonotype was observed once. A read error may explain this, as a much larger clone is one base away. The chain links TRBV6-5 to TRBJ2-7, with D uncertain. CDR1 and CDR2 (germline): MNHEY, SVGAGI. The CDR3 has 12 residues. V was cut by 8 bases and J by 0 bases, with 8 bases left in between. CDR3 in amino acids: CASGSNSYEQYF. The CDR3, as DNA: TGTGCCAGCGGCAGTAACTCCTACGAGCAGTACTTC.

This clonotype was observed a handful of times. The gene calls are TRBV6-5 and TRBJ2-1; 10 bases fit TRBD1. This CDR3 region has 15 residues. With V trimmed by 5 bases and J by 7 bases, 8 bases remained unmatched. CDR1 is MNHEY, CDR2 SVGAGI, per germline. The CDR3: CASSLRQGALNEQFF. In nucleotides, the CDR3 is TGTGCCAGCAGTCTTAGACAGGGGGCGTTGAATGAGCAGTTCTTC.

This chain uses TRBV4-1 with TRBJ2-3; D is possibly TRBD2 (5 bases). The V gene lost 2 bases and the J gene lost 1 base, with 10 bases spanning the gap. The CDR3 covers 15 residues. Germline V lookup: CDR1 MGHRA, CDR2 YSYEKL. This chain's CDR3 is CASSQHSGGTDTQYF. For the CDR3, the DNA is TGCGCCAGCAGCCAACACTCCGGGGGCACAGATACGCAGTATTTT.

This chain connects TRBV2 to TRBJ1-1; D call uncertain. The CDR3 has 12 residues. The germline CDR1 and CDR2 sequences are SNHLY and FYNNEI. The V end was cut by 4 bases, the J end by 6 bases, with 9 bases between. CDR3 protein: CASSVPRPEAFF. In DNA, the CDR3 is TGTGCCAGCAGTGTCCCCCGGCCTGAAGCTTTCTTT.